The clone carrying this TCR beta chain was observed a few times. What it recognizes is unknown. The entry originates in a study of cytomegalovirus exposure and HLA in healthy donors. For the study at large: Within the Caucasian-associated ancestry cluster were approximately 77% of the 350 to 400 genotyped donors. Overall study findings and caveats: Roughly uniform sequencing depth across donors was assumed, possibly incorrectly. TCR beta chains numbering 164 were designated cytomegalovirus-associated.

This PCR relied on a set of 60 Vbeta primers and 13 Jbeta primers. Measured with immunoSEQ multiplex PCR; TCRdb has only the in-frame clones, and not every one. The data contain over 150,000 clones, 60% to 85% of them seen just once; the ten biggest clones take up around 3.5%. The V end lost 1 base, the J end lost 4 bases, and 11 bases lay between the germline ends. CDR1 and CDR2 from the germline V gene are SEHNR and FQNEAQ (reference sequence). The CDR3 runs to 14 residues. The chain joins TRBV7-9 to TRBJ2-7; D possibly corresponds to TRBD2 (6 bases). The sample was PBMCs. This receptor was obtained from a man aged 25-45 years in good health and CMV-seropositive. The DNA of the CDR3 is TGTGCCAGCAGCTTAGATGGGGGGATTTACGAGCAGTACTTC. Amino acid sequence: CASSLDGGIYEQYF.